The rows below give T cell receptor beta chains drawn from one sample of a study of cytomegalovirus exposure and HLA in healthy donors. Generated by immunoSEQ multiplex PCR, the TCRdb table keeps only in-frame clones and is missing some. The sample shows 150,000 to 200,000 clones, roughly 85% of them seen only once. The sequenced sample consisted of PBMCs. The receptor source for this set is a woman aged 45-65 years in good health and CMV-seronegative. CDR3s include the opening cysteine and the closing phenylalanine or tryptophan. Fields, in order: J gene, D gene, clone size, V gene, CDR3 protein, CDR3 DNA. The D gene is left open where the match is weak. Some rows have no size entry. The others give once, few or many, or a class for an expanded clone.

j_call: TRBJ1-2
d_call: -
clone_size: -
v_call: TRBV28
cdr3_aa: CAVCGRGAFRAYGYTF
cdr3_nt: TGTGCCGTTTGCGGCCGGGGGGCGTTTCGGGCCTATGGCTACACCTTC

j_call: TRBJ1-6
d_call: -
clone_size: once
v_call: TRBV9
cdr3_aa: CASSGSTTVGSPLHF
cdr3_nt: TGTGCCAGCAGCGGGAGCACTACTGTAGGTTCACCCCTCCACTTT

j_call: TRBJ1-1
d_call: -
clone_size: -
v_call: TRBV14
cdr3_aa: CASSQNWNTEAFF
cdr3_nt: TGTGCCAGCAGCCAGAACTGGAACACTGAAGCTTTCTTT

j_call: TRBJ2-7
d_call: -
clone_size: once
v_call: TRBV27
cdr3_aa: CASRSRQRRSYEQYF
cdr3_nt: TGTGCCAGCAGATCCCGACAGCGCCGCTCCTACGAGCAGTACTTC

j_call: TRBJ2-1
d_call: TRBD2
clone_size: -
v_call: TRBV6-1
cdr3_aa: CASSLAGGPGEQFF
cdr3_nt: TGTGCCAGCAGCCTAGCGGGAGGGCCAGGGGAGCAGTTCTTC

j_call: TRBJ2-5
d_call: -
clone_size: -
v_call: TRBV2
cdr3_aa: CASSRGKETQYF
cdr3_nt: TGTGCCAGCAGTAGAGGGAAGGAGACCCAGTACTTC

j_call: TRBJ1-1
d_call: -
clone_size: once
v_call: TRBV27
cdr3_aa: CASRPITTRQTEAFF
cdr3_nt: TGTGCCAGCAGACCCATAACGACTAGGCAAACTGAAGCTTTCTTT

j_call: TRBJ2-5
d_call: TRBD2
clone_size: -
v_call: TRBV6-4
cdr3_aa: CASSEREGSHETQYF
cdr3_nt: TGTGCCAGCAGTGAGCGGGAGGGCAGTCACGAGACCCAGTACTTC

j_call: TRBJ2-1
d_call: TRBD2
clone_size: -
v_call: TRBV28
cdr3_aa: CASSYLGGRGQFF
cdr3_nt: TGTGCCAGCAGTTACTTAGGCGGGAGAGGGCAGTTCTTC

j_call: TRBJ2-5
d_call: -
clone_size: -
v_call: TRBV29-1
cdr3_aa: CSDYEGQTQYF
cdr3_nt: TGCAGCGATTACGAGGGTCAGACCCAGTACTTC

j_call: TRBJ2-1
d_call: TRBD2
clone_size: -
v_call: TRBV28
cdr3_aa: CASSILTSGRFRQFF
cdr3_nt: TGTGCCAGCAGTATCCTGACTAGCGGGAGATTCCGGCAGTTCTTC

j_call: TRBJ1-1
d_call: -
clone_size: -
v_call: TRBV28
cdr3_aa: CASRRPPQFTEAFF
cdr3_nt: TGTGCCAGCAGACGCCCCCCCCAGTTCACTGAAGCTTTCTTT

j_call: TRBJ2-5
d_call: -
clone_size: -
v_call: TRBV4-1
cdr3_aa: CASSQVGAGNQETQYF
cdr3_nt: TGCGCCAGCAGCCAAGTTGGCGCGGGGAACCAAGAGACCCAGTACTTC

j_call: TRBJ2-1
d_call: -
clone_size: -
v_call: TRBV30
cdr3_aa: CAWNRAHNEQFF
cdr3_nt: TGTGCCTGGAACAGGGCACACAATGAGCAGTTCTTC

j_call: TRBJ1-1
d_call: -
clone_size: -
v_call: TRBV18
cdr3_aa: CASSPSRLDTEAFF
cdr3_nt: TGTGCCAGCTCACCAAGCAGGCTGGACACTGAAGCTTTCTTT

j_call: TRBJ2-1
d_call: -
clone_size: -
v_call: TRBV28
cdr3_aa: CASSLQRPNLIF
cdr3_nt: TGTGCCAGCAGTCTACAGCGGCCCAACCTTATCTTC

j_call: TRBJ2-3
d_call: TRBD2
clone_size: -
v_call: TRBV2
cdr3_aa: CASSEARLAGDTQYF
cdr3_nt: TGTGCCAGCAGTGAAGCCCGACTAGCGGGAGATACGCAGTATTTT

j_call: TRBJ1-5
d_call: TRBD1
clone_size: -
v_call: TRBV7-6
cdr3_aa: CASSLVGGAGQPQHF
cdr3_nt: TGTGCCAGCAGCTTAGTAGGGGGCGCGGGTCAGCCCCAGCATTTT

j_call: TRBJ1-1
d_call: -
clone_size: -
v_call: TRBV5-5
cdr3_aa: CASSFITGNTEAFF
cdr3_nt: TGTGCCAGCAGCTTCATCACAGGTAACACTGAAGCTTTCTTT

j_call: TRBJ1-5
d_call: -
clone_size: -
v_call: TRBV27
cdr3_aa: CASSPTKDSSNQPQHF
cdr3_nt: TGTGCCAGCAGTCCCACGAAGGACAGTAGCAATCAGCCCCAGCATTTT

j_call: TRBJ2-7
d_call: -
clone_size: -
v_call: TRBV2
cdr3_aa: CATEWGLYEQYF
cdr3_nt: TGTGCCACCGAGTGGGGGCTCTACGAGCAGTACTTC

j_call: TRBJ1-2
d_call: -
clone_size: -
v_call: TRBV15
cdr3_aa: CATSRDRGGGSPNYGYTF
cdr3_nt: TGTGCCACCAGCAGAGATCGAGGGGGGGGCTCCCCCAACTATGGCTACACCTTC

j_call: TRBJ1-4
d_call: -
clone_size: -
v_call: TRBV2
cdr3_aa: CATAVQSPATNEKLFF
cdr3_nt: TGTGCCACCGCGGTTCAGTCTCCAGCAACTAATGAAAAACTGTTTTTT

j_call: TRBJ2-3
d_call: TRBD2
clone_size: -
v_call: TRBV6-6
cdr3_aa: CASSARGEGTDTQYF
cdr3_nt: TGTGCCAGCAGCGCGCGGGGGGAGGGGACAGATACGCAGTATTTT